This entry describes one TCR beta chain. Its target is unknown. Through Arm-PCR of CDR3 regions and iRepertoire HTBI primers, TCR beta libraries were built. TCRdb re-derived calls from the multiplex PCR reads in MiXCR, one entry per CDR3 protein. Of more than 300,000 distinct CDR3 sequences in the sample, 12% were seen once. The data were taken from a study of regulatory T cells in long-lasting Graves disease. Study results and caveats: The study examined only peripheral blood, not thyroid tissue.

CDR1 SGHRS and CDR2 YFSETQ come from the germline V gene. The CDR3 covers 18 residues. V gave up 3 bases and J gave up 2 bases; unmatched junction bases: 13. Time point of the sample: newly diagnosed GD, antithyroid drugs for less than 3 months. Scientists built the TCR library using RNA that was extracted from PBMCs. These data were also filed under a second study, of T cells in Graves' hyperthyroidism and ophthalmopathy.

This receptor was taken from a woman aged 18-29 years with Graves disease. The sequences come from peripheral blood mononuclear cells (PBMCs), collected at new diagnosis, from a patient treated with antithyroid drugs. The chain carries TRBV5-1 and TRBJ2-5; 10 bases fit TRBD2. The CDR3 coding sequence is TGCGCCAGCAGCTCCCCCTTCGGGCTAGCGGGGGCTCAAGAGACCCAGTACTTC. Translation gives CASSSPFGLAGAQETQYF.